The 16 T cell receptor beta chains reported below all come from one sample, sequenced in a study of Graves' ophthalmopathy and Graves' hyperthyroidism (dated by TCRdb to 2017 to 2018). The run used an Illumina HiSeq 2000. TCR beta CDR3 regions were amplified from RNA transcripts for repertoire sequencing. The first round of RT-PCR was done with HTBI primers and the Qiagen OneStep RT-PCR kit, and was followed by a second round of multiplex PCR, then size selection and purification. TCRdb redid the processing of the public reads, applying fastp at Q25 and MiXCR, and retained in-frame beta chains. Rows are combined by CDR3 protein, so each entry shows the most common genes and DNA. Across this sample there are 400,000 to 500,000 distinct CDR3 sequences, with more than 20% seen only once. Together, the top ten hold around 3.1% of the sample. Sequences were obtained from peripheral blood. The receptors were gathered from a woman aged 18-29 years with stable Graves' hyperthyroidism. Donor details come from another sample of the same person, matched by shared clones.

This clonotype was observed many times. The CDR3 nucleotides read TGCAGCGTTGAGGACTTAAATCGACAAGAGACCCAGTACTTC. Amino acids: CSVEDLNRQETQYF. The rearrangement joins TRBV29-1 to TRBJ2-5; maybe TRBD2 (5 bases). Germline loops: CDR1 SQVTM, CDR2 ANQGSEA. The CDR3 totals 14 residues. The V end was cut by 3 bases, the J end by 2 bases, with 13 bases between.

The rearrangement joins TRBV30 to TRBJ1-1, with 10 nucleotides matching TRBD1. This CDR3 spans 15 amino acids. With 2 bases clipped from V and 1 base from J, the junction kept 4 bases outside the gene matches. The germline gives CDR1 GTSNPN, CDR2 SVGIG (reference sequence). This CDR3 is CAWSKRDRGNTEAFF. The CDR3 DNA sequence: TGTGCCTGGAGTAAGAGGGACAGGGGGAACACTGAAGCTTTCTTT.

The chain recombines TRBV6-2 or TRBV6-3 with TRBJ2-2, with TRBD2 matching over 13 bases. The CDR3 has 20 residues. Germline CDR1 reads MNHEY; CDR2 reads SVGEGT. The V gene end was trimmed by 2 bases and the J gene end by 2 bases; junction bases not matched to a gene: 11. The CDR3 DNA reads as TGTGCCAGCAGTTACCCGACTAGCGGGAGGACCGGGGGAAACACCGGGGAGCTGTTTTTT. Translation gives CASSYPTSGRTGGNTGELFF.

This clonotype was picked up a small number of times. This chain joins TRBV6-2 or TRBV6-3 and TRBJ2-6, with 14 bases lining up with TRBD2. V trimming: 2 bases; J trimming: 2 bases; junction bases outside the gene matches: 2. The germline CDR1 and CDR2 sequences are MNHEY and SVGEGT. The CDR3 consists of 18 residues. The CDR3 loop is CASSYRGLAGAGANVLTF. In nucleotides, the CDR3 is TGTGCCAGCAGTTACCGGGGACTAGCGGGAGCTGGGGCCAACGTCCTGACTTTC.

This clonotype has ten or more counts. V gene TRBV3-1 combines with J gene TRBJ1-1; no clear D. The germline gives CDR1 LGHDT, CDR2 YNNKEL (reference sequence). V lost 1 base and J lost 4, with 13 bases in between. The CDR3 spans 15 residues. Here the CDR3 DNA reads TGTGCCAGCAGCCAAGCCCCGGGGATAGGCACTGAAGCTTTCTTT. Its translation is CASSQAPGIGTEAFF.

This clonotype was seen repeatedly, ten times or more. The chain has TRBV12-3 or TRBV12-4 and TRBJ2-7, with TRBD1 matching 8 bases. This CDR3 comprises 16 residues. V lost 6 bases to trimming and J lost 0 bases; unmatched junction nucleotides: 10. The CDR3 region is CASSYDRGPSSYEQYF. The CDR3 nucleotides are TGTGCCAGCAGCTACGACAGGGGACCCTCCTCCTACGAGCAGTACTTC.

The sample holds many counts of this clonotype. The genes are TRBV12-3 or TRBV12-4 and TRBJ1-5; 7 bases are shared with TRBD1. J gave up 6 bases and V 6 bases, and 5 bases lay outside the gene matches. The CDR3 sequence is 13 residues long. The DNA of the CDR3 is TGTGCCAGCAGGTTGGACAGGCGTCAGCCCCAGCATTTT. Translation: CASRLDRRQPQHF.

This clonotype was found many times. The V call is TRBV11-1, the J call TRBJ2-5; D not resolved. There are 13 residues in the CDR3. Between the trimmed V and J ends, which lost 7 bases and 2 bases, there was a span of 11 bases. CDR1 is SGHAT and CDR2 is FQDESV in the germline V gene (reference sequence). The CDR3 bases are TGTGCCAGCACCTCCCTCGGACAAGAGACCCAGTACTTC. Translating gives CASTSLGQETQYF.

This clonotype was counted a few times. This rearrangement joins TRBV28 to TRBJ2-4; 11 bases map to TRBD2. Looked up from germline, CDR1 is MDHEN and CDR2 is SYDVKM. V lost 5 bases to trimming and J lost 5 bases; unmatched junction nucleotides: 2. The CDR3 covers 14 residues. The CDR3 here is CASSVAGGQNIQYF. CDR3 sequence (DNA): TGTGCCAGCAGTGTAGCGGGAGGGCAAAACATTCAGTACTTC. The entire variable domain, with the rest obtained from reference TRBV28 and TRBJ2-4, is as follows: DVKVTQSSRYLVKRTGEKVFLECVQDMDHENMFWYRQDPGLGLRLIYFSYDVKMKEKGDIPEGYSVSREKKERFSLILESASTNQTSMYLCASSVAGGQNIQYFGAGTRLSVL.

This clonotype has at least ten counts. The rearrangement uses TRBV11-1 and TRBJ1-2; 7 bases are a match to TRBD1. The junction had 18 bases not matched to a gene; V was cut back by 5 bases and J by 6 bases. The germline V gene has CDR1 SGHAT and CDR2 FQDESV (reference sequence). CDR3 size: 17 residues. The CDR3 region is CASSRGQVARFSDGYTF. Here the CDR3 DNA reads TGTGCCAGCAGCCGAGGACAGGTAGCCCGGTTCTCGGATGGCTACACCTTC.

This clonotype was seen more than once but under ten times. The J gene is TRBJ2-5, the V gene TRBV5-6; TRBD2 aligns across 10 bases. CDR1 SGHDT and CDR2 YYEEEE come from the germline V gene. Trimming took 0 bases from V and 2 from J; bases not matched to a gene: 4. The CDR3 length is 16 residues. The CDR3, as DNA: TGTGCCAGCAGCTTGGAGCTAGCGGGAGCACAAGAGACCCAGTACTTC. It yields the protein CASSLELAGAQETQYF.

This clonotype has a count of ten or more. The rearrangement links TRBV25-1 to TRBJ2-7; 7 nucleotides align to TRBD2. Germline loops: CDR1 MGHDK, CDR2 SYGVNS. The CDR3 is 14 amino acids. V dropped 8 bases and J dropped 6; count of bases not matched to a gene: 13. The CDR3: CASAPAVGLREQYF. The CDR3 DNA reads TGTGCCAGCGCCCCCGCGGTGGGACTACGCGAGCAGTACTTC.

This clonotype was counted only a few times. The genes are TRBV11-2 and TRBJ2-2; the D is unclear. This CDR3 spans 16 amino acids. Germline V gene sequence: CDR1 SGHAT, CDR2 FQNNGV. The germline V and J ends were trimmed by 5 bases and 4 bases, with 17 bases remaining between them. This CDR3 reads CASSLVWQIFTGELFF. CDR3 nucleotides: TGTGCCAGCAGCCTCGTGTGGCAGATTTTCACCGGGGAGCTGTTTTTT. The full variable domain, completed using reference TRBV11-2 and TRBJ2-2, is EAGVAQSPRYKIIEKRQSVAFWCNPISGHATLYWYQQILGQGPKLLIQFQNNGVVDDSQLPKDRFSAERLKGVDSTLKIQPAKLEDSAVYLCASSLVWQIFTGELFFGEGSRLTVL.

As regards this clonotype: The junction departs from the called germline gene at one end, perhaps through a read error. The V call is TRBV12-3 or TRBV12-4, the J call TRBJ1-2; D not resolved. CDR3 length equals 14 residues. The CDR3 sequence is CASSRGLGEYGYTF. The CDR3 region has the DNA TGTGCCAGCAGTCGCGGTCTGGGAGAATATGGTTACACCTTC.

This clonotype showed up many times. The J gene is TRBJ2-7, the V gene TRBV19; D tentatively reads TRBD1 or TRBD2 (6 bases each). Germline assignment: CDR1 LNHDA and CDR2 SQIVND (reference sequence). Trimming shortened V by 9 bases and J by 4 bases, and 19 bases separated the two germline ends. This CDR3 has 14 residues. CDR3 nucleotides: TGTGCCAGCTCCCTGAGGGGGGCGAGTTACGAGCAGTACTTC. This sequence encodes CASSLRGASYEQYF.

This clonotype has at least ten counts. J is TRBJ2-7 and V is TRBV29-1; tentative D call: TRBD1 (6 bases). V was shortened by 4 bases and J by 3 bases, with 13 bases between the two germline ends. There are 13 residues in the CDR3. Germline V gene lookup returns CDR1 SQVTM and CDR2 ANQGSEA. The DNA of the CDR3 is TGCAGCGTTGTTGTACAGGGTGACTACGAGCAGTACTTC. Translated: CSVVVQGDYEQYF.